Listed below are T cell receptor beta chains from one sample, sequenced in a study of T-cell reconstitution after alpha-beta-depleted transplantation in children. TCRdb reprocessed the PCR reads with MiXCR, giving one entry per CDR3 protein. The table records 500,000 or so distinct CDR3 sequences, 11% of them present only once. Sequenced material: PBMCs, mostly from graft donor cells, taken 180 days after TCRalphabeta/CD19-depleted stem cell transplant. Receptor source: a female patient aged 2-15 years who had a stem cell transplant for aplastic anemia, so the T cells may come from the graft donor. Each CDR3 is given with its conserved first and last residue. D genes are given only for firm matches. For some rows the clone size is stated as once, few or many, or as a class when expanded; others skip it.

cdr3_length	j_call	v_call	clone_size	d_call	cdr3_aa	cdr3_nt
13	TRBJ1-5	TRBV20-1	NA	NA	CSATYRAGQPQHF	TGCAGTGCTACTTATCGGGCTGGGCAGCCCCAGCATTTT
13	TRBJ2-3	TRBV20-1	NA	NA	CSAAPSITDTQYF	TGCAGTGCGGCCCCTAGCATCACAGATACGCAGTATTTT
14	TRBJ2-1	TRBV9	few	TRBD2	CASSERDYYNEQFF	TGTGCCAGCAGCGAGAGGGACTACTACAATGAGCAGTTCTTC
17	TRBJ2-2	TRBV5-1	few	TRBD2	CASSFTSGRANTGELFF	TGCGCCAGCAGCTTTACTAGCGGGAGGGCGAACACCGGGGAGCTGTTTTTT
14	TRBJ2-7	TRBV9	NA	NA	CASSNGEAQSEQYF	TGTGCCAGCAGCAACGGGGAGGCCCAAAGCGAGCAGTACTTC
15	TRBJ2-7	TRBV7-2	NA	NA	CASSRSPTAPREQYF	TGTGCCAGCAGCCGTTCCCCAACTGCCCCTCGAGAGCAGTACTTC
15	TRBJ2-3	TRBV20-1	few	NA	CSANRLLGGTDTQYF	TGCAGTGCTAATAGACTCCTAGGGGGAACAGATACGCAGTATTTT
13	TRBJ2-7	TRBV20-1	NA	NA	CSARARGRYEQYF	TGCAGTGCTAGGGCCCGGGGGAGGTACGAGCAGTACTTC
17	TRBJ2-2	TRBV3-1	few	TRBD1	CASSQERGRGYTGELFF	TGTGCCAGCAGCCAAGAAAGGGGGCGCGGGTACACCGGGGAGCTGTTTTTT
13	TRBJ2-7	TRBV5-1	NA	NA	CASSHDTVEEQYF	TGCGCCAGCAGCCACGACACTGTTGAGGAGCAGTACTTC
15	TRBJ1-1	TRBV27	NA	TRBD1	CASSLNRGDNTEAFF	TGTGCCAGCAGTTTGAACAGGGGGGATAACACTGAAGCTTTCTTT
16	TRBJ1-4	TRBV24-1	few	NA	CATSDPNRDGDEKLFF	TGTGCCACCAGTGATCCCAACCGGGACGGCGATGAAAAACTGTTTTTT
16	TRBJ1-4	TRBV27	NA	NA	CASSLGGRATNEKLFF	TGTGCCAGCAGTCTCGGCGGTAGGGCAACTAATGAAAAACTGTTTTTT
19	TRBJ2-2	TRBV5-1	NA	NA	CASSLGAIVRGKKAGELFF	TGCGCCAGCAGCTTGGGGGCGATCGTGAGGGGGAAAAAGGCCGGGGAGCTGTTTTTT